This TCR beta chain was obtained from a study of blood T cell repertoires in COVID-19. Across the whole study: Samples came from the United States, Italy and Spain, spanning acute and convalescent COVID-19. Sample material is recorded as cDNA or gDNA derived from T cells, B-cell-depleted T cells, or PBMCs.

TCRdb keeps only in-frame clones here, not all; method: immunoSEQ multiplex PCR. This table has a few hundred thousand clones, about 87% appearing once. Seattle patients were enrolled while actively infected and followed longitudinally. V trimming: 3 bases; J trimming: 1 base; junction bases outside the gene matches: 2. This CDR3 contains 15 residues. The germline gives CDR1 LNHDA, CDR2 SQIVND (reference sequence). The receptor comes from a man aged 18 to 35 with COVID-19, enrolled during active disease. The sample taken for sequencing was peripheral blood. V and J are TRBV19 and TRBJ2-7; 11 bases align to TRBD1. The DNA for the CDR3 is TGTGCCAGTAGTATGGGACAGGGGGTGTCCTACGAGCAGTACTTC. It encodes CASSMGQGVSYEQYF.